Below are 10 T cell receptor beta chains sequenced from a single sample in a study of T cell responses to AZD1222 COVID-19 vaccine. Sequenced by immunoSEQ multiplex PCR; TCRdb stores in-frame clones only, minus some. The sample includes some 100,000 clones, nearly 90% seen only once; the top ten take approximately 15%. The source was peripheral blood, collected on day 0 of AZD1222 vaccination. These receptors were taken from an adult in good health.

The J gene is TRBJ2-5, the V gene TRBV12-3 or TRBV12-4; D not resolved. The CDR3 has 11 amino acids. Trimming left V 3 bases short and J 5 bases short, with 4 bases between. This CDR3 is CASSFGETQYF. CDR3 nucleotides: TGTGCCAGCAGTTTTGGGGAGACCCAGTACTTC.

The chain combines TRBV7-6 with TRBJ2-7, with 7 bases that match TRBD1. This CDR3 region has 15 residues. Germline V gene sequence: CDR1 SGHVS, CDR2 FNYEAQ. V lost 2 bases, J lost 6 bases, and 10 bases stayed unmatched. In DNA form, the CDR3 reads TGTGCCAGCAGCTTACGAGTAGGGGGCGCGGGCGAGCAGTACTTC. Its translation: CASSLRVGGAGEQYF.

This clone was recorded only once. The V call is TRBV4-2, the J call TRBJ2-2; 10 nucleotides line up with TRBD2. Per the germline V gene, CDR1 is LGHNA and CDR2 is YNFKEQ. The CDR3 contains 16 residues. Trimming removed 5 bases from V and 5 bases from J; junction bases left unmatched: 8. The CDR3 sequence: CASSGTSGIQTGELFF. Written as DNA, the CDR3 is TGTGCCAGCAGCGGTACTAGCGGGATACAAACCGGGGAGCTGTTTTTT.

The V call is TRBV5-1, the J call TRBJ2-3; D unresolved. This CDR3 comprises 15 residues. V dropped 2 bases and J dropped 2 bases, with 12 bases sitting between them. Per germline, CDR1 SGHRS and CDR2 YFSETQ. Here the CDR3 reads CASSLRVAYTDTQYF. The CDR3 nucleotides are TGCGCCAGCAGCTTACGGGTGGCGTACACAGATACGCAGTATTTT.

The V and J genes are TRBV2 and TRBJ2-5; no definite D call. The germline CDR1 and CDR2 sequences are SNHLY and FYNNEI. This CDR3 region has 14 residues. V was cut by 3 bases and J by 4 bases, with 12 bases left in between. The CDR3: CASSELAGLETQYF. DNA for the CDR3: TGTGCCAGCAGTGAGCTGGCCGGGTTAGAGACCCAGTACTTC.

The chain combines TRBV7-2 with TRBJ2-2; D is unclear. The germline CDR1 and CDR2 sequences are SGHTA and FQGNSA. V lost 2 bases and J 4 bases, leaving 8 bases between the germline ends. This CDR3 contains 14 residues. The CDR3 bases are TGTGCCAGCAGCTTACGGATGGGCACCGGGGAGCTGTTTTTT. Translation gives CASSLRMGTGELFF.

The gene calls are TRBV6-5 and TRBJ1-1; TRBD1 matches at 7 bases. V trimming: 4 bases; J trimming: 2 bases; junction bases outside the gene matches: 4. In germline, CDR1 is MNHEY, CDR2 SVGAGI. This CDR3 is 14 amino acids long. CDR3 in DNA: TGTGCCAGCAGTTCGACAGGGTTTAACACTGAAGCTTTCTTT. It specifies CASSSTGFNTEAFF.

The V gene is TRBV6-5, the J gene TRBJ2-7, with TRBD2 matching 9 bases. CDR1 and CDR2 from the germline V gene are MNHEY and SVGAGI. This CDR3 has 14 amino acids. V shed 7 bases and J 3 bases; nucleotides not matched to a gene: 7. CDR3 protein: CASKISGGNYEQYF. CDR3 sequence (DNA): TGTGCCAGCAAGATTAGCGGGGGCAACTACGAGCAGTACTTC.

The V gene is TRBV28, the J gene TRBJ2-2; tentative D call: TRBD1 (5 bases). The CDR3 sequence is 14 residues long. Germline V gene lookup returns CDR1 MDHEN and CDR2 SYDVKM. Trimming took off 3 bases at V and 4 bases at J, with 9 bases between the two ends. The CDR3 protein is CASSLGHATGELFF. The CDR3 nucleotides read TGTGCCAGCAGTTTGGGGCATGCCACCGGGGAGCTGTTTTTT. Together with reference TRBV28 and TRBJ2-2, the CDR3 gives the full variable domain: DVKVTQSSRYLVKRTGEKVFLECVQDMDHENMFWYRQDPGLGLRLIYFSYDVKMKEKGDIPEGYSVSREKKERFSLILESASTNQTSMYLCASSLGHATGELFFGEGSRLTVL.

This clone was found a few times. The CDR3 nucleotides read TGCGCCAGCCGGGGTGGGTCGCCCTACGAGCAGTACTTC. Protein sequence: CASRGGSPYEQYF. V gene TRBV5-1 combines with J gene TRBJ2-7; weak D call: TRBD2 (5 bases). V was clipped by 7 bases and J by 2 bases, with 13 bases between them. This CDR3 comprises 13 residues. The germline V gene has CDR1 SGHRS and CDR2 YFSETQ.